This paragraph reports one T cell receptor (beta chain). The antigen is undetermined. V was cut by 5 bases and J by 5 bases, with 10 bases left in between. The CDR3 is made up of 12 amino acids. Germline V lookup: CDR1 SGHTA, CDR2 FQGNSA. The sample originates from a study of T cell repertoires in cytomegalovirus infection. At the level of the study: It was the public TCR beta signatures that indicated both CMV infection and matching HLA type.

TCRdb independently ran MiXCR on the reads; one entry per CDR3 protein. The sample lists roughly 730,000 distinct CDR3 sequences; approximately 33% were seen once. The sequence derives from a human donor in good health (CMV status not recorded). Some clones in this sample may be carry-over from other donors' samples. The source was cultured PBMCs, collected from culture after CMV antigen stimulation. The chain recombines TRBV7-2 with TRBJ2-7; D is unresolved. CDR3 nucleotide sequence: TGTGCCAGCAGCAAAGAACTCCACGAGCAGTACTTC. Translated, it gives CASSKELHEQYF.